The entry below gives a single T cell receptor beta chain sequence along with its context. Antigen: not known. Adult donors, all healthy and HIV-negative, had no recent acute infections or vaccinations. These data originate in a study of shared clonotypes between healthy human individuals. The V and J ends lost 10 bases and 2 bases, in that order; junction bases with no gene match: 7. This CDR3 has 13 residues. CDR1 MGHDK and CDR2 SYGVNS come from the germline V gene. Deep was the level used in running the assay. Generated by immunoSEQ multiplex PCR, the TCRdb table keeps only in-frame clones and is missing some. The repertoire holds about 960,000 clones, with around three quarters as singletons. Study conclusions and caveats: Non-shared clonotypes displayed generation probabilities falling below those of clonotypes present in all four donors. About 5% of naive CD4 clonotypes were shared across four donors.

The chain recombines TRBV25-1 with TRBJ1-1; 7 bases agree with TRBD1. The TCR originated in a young man in good health. The sample consisted of memory CD4+ T cells sorted from blood. The subset is: CD45RA-negative fraction. The CDR3 here is CATRDRVNTEAFF. The CDR3 DNA sequence: TGTGCCACTCGAGACAGGGTAAACACTGAAGCTTTCTTT.